These T cell receptor beta chains were read from a single sample in a study of Ad26.COV2.S vaccination and SARS-CoV-2 variants. Some clones are missing from TCRdb's copy, which holds only in-frame ones; the method was immunoSEQ multiplex PCR. Seen here are more than 400,000 clones, 90% observed once, and the top ten hold around 4.2%. Specimen: peripheral blood, collected in a trial of Ad26.COV2.S vaccine versus placebo. The source of these receptors is a person aged 18 to 65 who received the Ad26.COV2.S COVID-19 vaccine or a placebo. CDR3s include the opening cysteine and the closing phenylalanine or tryptophan. D genes are given only for firm matches. Size is stated for part of the rows, as once, few or many counts, or as a class when the clone is expanded.

V: TRBV3-1/TRBV3-2; D: .; size: .; J: TRBJ2-5; DNA: TGTGCCAGCAGCCAAGCCAGCGGAGAAGAGACCCAGTACTTC; CDR3: CASSQASGEETQYF
V: TRBV20-1; D: .; size: .; J: TRBJ2-3; DNA: TGCAGTTGCTGGCGGAATACGCAGTATTTT; CDR3: CSCWRNTQYF
V: TRBV7-2; D: TRBD1; size: .; J: TRBJ1-5; DNA: TGTGCCAGCAGCCTTGGGACAGCCTACTATAGCAATCAGCCCCAGCATTTT; CDR3: CASSLGTAYYSNQPQHF
V: TRBV18; D: .; size: .; J: TRBJ1-2; DNA: TGTGCCAGCTCACCATCCACGGAAGCTTATGGCTACACCTTC; CDR3: CASSPSTEAYGYTF
V: TRBV6-5; D: .; size: .; J: TRBJ2-5; DNA: TGTGCCAGTGAGAGGGGGGAGACCCAGTACTTC; CDR3: CASERGETQYF
V: TRBV20-1; D: TRBD1; size: .; J: TRBJ1-1; DNA: TGCAGTGCTGCCGGGACAGGGGCTTTCTTT; CDR3: CSAAGTGAFF
V: TRBV27; D: .; size: .; J: TRBJ2-3; DNA: TGTGCCAGCAGTCCCCTCCGACAGGTTTGGGATACGCAGTATTTT; CDR3: CASSPLRQVWDTQYF
V: TRBV5-1; D: TRBD2; size: .; J: TRBJ2-1; DNA: TGCGCCAGCAGCTCGGGACTAGCGGGAAGTCCTGAGCAGTTCTTC; CDR3: CASSSGLAGSPEQFF
V: TRBV5-6; D: .; size: .; J: TRBJ2-1; DNA: TGTGCCAGCAGCTTTCGCACCAGCTCCTACAATGAGCAGTTCTTC; CDR3: CASSFRTSSYNEQFF
V: TRBV19; D: TRBD2; size: .; J: TRBJ2-2; DNA: TGTGCCAGTAGCCCTCCGGGGGAGGGGAACACCGGGGAGCTGTTTTTT; CDR3: CASSPPGEGNTGELFF
V: TRBV4-3; D: TRBD1; size: .; J: TRBJ1-2; DNA: TGCGCCAGCAGCCAAGATAGGACAGGGATTTATGGCTACACCTTC; CDR3: CASSQDRTGIYGYTF
V: TRBV30; D: .; size: .; J: TRBJ2-2; DNA: TGTGCCTGGACCCGCACCGGGGAGCTGTTTTTT; CDR3: CAWTRTGELFF
V: TRBV7-9; D: .; size: few; J: TRBJ2-6; DNA: TGTGCCAGCAGCTTATTACAGGGAACTGGGGCCAACGTCCTGACTTTC; CDR3: CASSLLQGTGANVLTF
V: TRBV12-3/TRBV12-4; D: TRBD1; size: .; J: TRBJ1-5; DNA: TGTGCCAGCAGTTTAGACGCAGGGGGCTGCCAGCATTTT; CDR3: CASSLDAGGCQHF
V: TRBV11-2; D: TRBD2; size: .; J: TRBJ2-1; DNA: TGTGCCAGCAGCTTAGGTGGCAGCGGGAGAGACGATGAGCAGTTCTTC; CDR3: CASSLGGSGRDDEQFF
V: TRBV19; D: .; size: .; J: TRBJ1-3; DNA: TGTGCCAGTAGTGCAAAGGGAGCGGGGACCTCTGGAAACACCATATATTTT; CDR3: CASSAKGAGTSGNTIYF
V: TRBV24-1; D: .; size: .; J: TRBJ2-2; DNA: TGTGCCACCAGTGCTTCGACAGAGACCGGGGAGCTGTTTTTT; CDR3: CATSASTETGELFF
V: TRBV11-2; D: TRBD1; size: .; J: TRBJ1-2; DNA: TGTGCCAGCAGCTTCGGCAGGGGGGGCTATGGCTACACCTTC; CDR3: CASSFGRGGYGYTF
V: TRBV27; D: .; size: .; J: TRBJ2-1; DNA: TGTGCCACCACTAGGGCAGGGGTATTCAATGAGCAGTTCTTC; CDR3: CATTRAGVFNEQFF
V: TRBV7-8; D: .; size: .; J: TRBJ1-5; DNA: TGTGCCAGCAGCGGTGAACGTGGCCTCGGCGATCAGCCCCAGCATTTT; CDR3: CASSGERGLGDQPQHF
V: TRBV6-2/TRBV6-3; D: TRBD2; size: .; J: TRBJ2-1; DNA: TGTGCCAGCAGACCTTCGGGGGGGAGCTCCTACAATGAGCAGTTCTTC; CDR3: CASRPSGGSSYNEQFF
V: TRBV5-1; D: .; size: .; J: TRBJ1-1; DNA: TGCGCCAGCAGCTTCGGGGACGGGCGGGACCAAGCTTTCTTT; CDR3: CASSFGDGRDQAFF
V: TRBV27; D: TRBD1; size: .; J: TRBJ1-5; DNA: TGTGCCAGCAGTCCCGGACAGGGATGGAGCAATCAGCCCCAGCATTTT; CDR3: CASSPGQGWSNQPQHF
V: TRBV19; D: TRBD2; size: .; J: TRBJ2-1; DNA: TGTGCCAGTAGTCCAGGCCGCTCTCTAGCGGGATCCTACAATGAGCAGTTCTTC; CDR3: CASSPGRSLAGSYNEQFF
V: TRBV24-1; D: .; size: .; J: TRBJ2-2; DNA: TGTGCCACCAGTGATTTGCCGGGGGAGCTGTTTTTT; CDR3: CATSDLPGELFF
V: TRBV30; D: .; size: .; J: TRBJ1-6; DNA: TGTGCCTGGACAGGGATTTCCCAAAATTCACCCCTCCACTTT; CDR3: CAWTGISQNSPLHF
V: TRBV7-2; D: TRBD2; size: .; J: TRBJ2-1; DNA: TGTGCCAGCAGCCTAACTAGCGGGATGGGCAGTGAGCAGTTCTTC; CDR3: CASSLTSGMGSEQFF
V: TRBV5-6; D: TRBD2; size: .; J: TRBJ2-7; DNA: TGTGCCAGCAGCTCGGGACTAGTGGGAGGCTACGAGCAGTACTTC; CDR3: CASSSGLVGGYEQYF
V: TRBV2; D: TRBD2; size: .; J: TRBJ2-3; DNA: TGTGCCAGCAGTGAGGCGGGGGGGTTCACAGATACGCAGTATTTT; CDR3: CASSEAGGFTDTQYF
V: TRBV7-8; D: TRBD2; size: .; J: TRBJ2-7; DNA: TGTGCCAGCAGCTTAGGGGCTAGCGGGACCCCCTACGAGCAGTACTTC; CDR3: CASSLGASGTPYEQYF
V: TRBV4-2; D: TRBD2; size: .; J: TRBJ2-1; DNA: TGTGCCAGCAGCCAACCCCTAGCGGGGGGGGACAATGAGCAGTTCTTC; CDR3: CASSQPLAGGDNEQFF
V: TRBV28; D: .; size: .; J: TRBJ1-2; DNA: TGTGCCAGCAGTTGGCCCGACAGAGCCTACACCTTC; CDR3: CASSWPDRAYTF